The T cell receptor (beta chain) described here comes from a study of shared clonotypes between healthy human individuals (dated by TCRdb to 2020 to 2021). Study-wide context: A few men and a couple of women, aged 18 to 49 years, made up the cohort. Per donor, three plates each were used for CD4 naive and CD4 memory, two for CD8 naive, and one for CD8 memory. Leukapheresis yielded between about 0.94 and 10 billion PBMCs per donor. To estimate repertoire size and how much clonotypes are shared between individuals, the study performed deep sequencing of blood TCR repertoires from about five healthy adults. Different laboratories and diverse techniques were used to prepare libraries and sequence TCR repertoires, to increase sequencing depth and limit assay-specific biases.

Findings and caveats that apply to the study as a whole: Incomplete sequencing was indicated by rarefaction of sorted-subset datasets, despite the large sequencing depth. Naive subsets generally had larger estimated clonotype richness than memory subsets did. The genetic and exposure-history diversity represented was limited by the small number of donors. When a few donors were compared, the shared fraction of clonotypes was around 5% for naive CD4, 3.5% to 4% for naive CD8, more than 2% for memory CD4, and around 0.37% for memory CD8. Pairwise subsampling led to the expectation that sequencing depth would affect the degree of clonotype sharing among donors. Sampling was restricted to blood, and TCR repertoires in tissues likely differ from the TCR repertoires found in blood. Higher generation probabilities were observed for clonotypes shared by all four sorted-subset donors than for non-shared clonotypes.

The donors were healthy, HIV-negative adults who had no recently reported acute infections or vaccinations. Only Caucasian adults living in Nashville, Tennessee, USA were represented among the donors. CD4+ T cells were enriched through magnetic negative selection, after which naive cells were positively selected on CD45RA and the remaining negative fraction served as the memory subset. Blood was obtained by leukapheresis, after which PBMCs were separated by Ficoll-Histopaque density gradient centrifugation and cryopreserved in liquid nitrogen vapor phase. Purity and quantity of every magnetically sorted T cell population were checked by analytical flow cytometry. Genomic DNA was isolated from each sorted fraction and quantified by UV absorbance on a Nanodrop 2000c. Using the deep immunoSEQ assay, TCR CDR3 regions were amplified from genomic DNA by multiplex PCR. Extracted genomic DNA from each cell subset was distributed evenly across all wells of several immunoSEQ 96-well plates, and each plate was treated as a replicate. For sorted subsets, about 210 ng of genomic DNA, equivalent to 25,000 to 30,000 T cell genomes, went into each replicate PCR. Purified libraries were quantified with a Qubit 3.0 fluorometer, sized on a Bioanalyzer 2100, and re-quantified with the KAPA Library Quantification kit. Every immunoSEQ 96-well plate was sequenced on a dedicated single-read 150-cycle Illumina NextSeq 550 flow cell. Processing in the source paper ran as follows. Because only junctional sequences without quality scores were contained in the immunoSEQ output, filtering matching that applied to full-length reads could not be performed. Sequences were annotated with PyIR, a Python wrapper for IgBLAST v1.9, using IMGT germline references to assign V/J genes and CDR3. Reads were removed for weak V/J assignments (E-value above 1e-6), missing CDR3, stop codons, out-of-frame junctions, or ambiguous translated residues. V3J clonotypes were defined by identical inferred V gene, J gene, and CDR3 amino acid sequence. The percentage overlap between two repertoires was calculated by dividing the number of shared unique clonotypes by the size of the smaller repertoire. Repertoire richness was assessed with RTK rarefaction, the Chao1 estimator, and Recon v2.1 estimates of unobserved clonotypes. Generation probabilities were computed with OLGA for all TCRbeta clonotypes obtained by the gDNA method from several donors. TCRdb re-hosts the immuneACCESS table, in-frame sequences only. Its copies lack some clones; in the studies checked, an unresolved V gene accounts for under half of them, and the cause for the rest is not known. That table furnishes V, J and clone size, whereas the DNA furnished D and trimming. The sample includes about 660,000 clones, with approximately 74% observed a single time. The ten biggest clones cover under 2% of the sample.

Points on this clone: No antigen is known for it. Per-nucleotide qualities are absent, and no much larger clonotype sits a single base away.

V lost 0 bases and J lost 7 bases, and the count of bases not matched to a germline gene is 6. Including cysteine and phenylalanine, the CDR3 has 14 amino acids. Only the CDR3 DNA stays, 42 bases, in frame from base 1. Taken from the germline V gene, the CDR1 and CDR2 loops are SGDLS and YYNGEE. This sequence was found in a woman younger than 45 in good health. The sequence joins TRBV9 to TRBJ1-1, and TRBD1 aligns with 7 junction nucleotides. Material: memory CD4+ T cells sorted from blood. What the cell subset or site label conveys for this sample: CD45RA-negative fraction. The encoded CDR3 is CASSVVRGPGEAFF. Read as DNA, the sequence is TGTGCCAGCAGCGTAGTGAGGGGGCCGGGTGAAGCTTTCTTT.